The present T cell receptor beta chain was sequenced within a study of blood T cell repertoires in COVID-19. Study overall: Acute and convalescent COVID-19 specimens originated in the United States, Italy and Spain. The analysed material was cDNA or gDNA that came from T cells, B-cell-depleted T cells, or PBMCs.

The authors' processing: The authors estimated nucleated cell counts from reference gene primer amplification. Produced via immunoSEQ multiplex PCR; TCRdb's table is partial and in-frame only. V, J and clone size are those of that table, while D and trimming were read from the DNA. Of about 670,000 clones in the sample, about 90% were seen once. Germline CDR1 SGHTA, CDR2 FQGTGA. This CDR3 has 16 amino acids. Germline trimming cut 5 bases from V and 1 base from J; bases unmatched to any gene: 7. The rearrangement uses TRBV7-3 and TRBJ2-2, with 7 bases aligning to TRBD1. The source material was peripheral blood. This clonotype was sampled from a woman between 18 and 30 years old with acute or convalescent COVID-19. The CDR3 bases are TGTGCCAGCAGCAGAACCCGGGACAGGAACACCGGGGAGCTGTTTTTT. Encoded protein: CASSRTRDRNTGELFF.